The clone carrying this TCR beta chain has a count of ten or more. The data stem from a study of CD8 T cells in ankylosing spondylitis. The CDR3 covers 15 residues. Per germline, CDR1 LGHNT and CDR2 FRNRAP. The V gene lost 2 bases and the J gene lost 4 bases, with 11 bases spanning the gap. TCRdb re-analysed the 5' RACE reads in MiXCR, keeping a single row per CDR3 protein. The sample contains roughly 260,000 distinct CDR3 sequences, roughly 20% of which appear only once. V gene TRBV12-5 combines with J gene TRBJ2-2, with D tentatively TRBD2 (7 bases). The receptor was isolated from a male donor with ankylosing spondylitis or in good health (not recorded which). Sequencing was performed on blood, either unsorted or a sorted T cell fraction (not recorded which). CDR3 coding DNA: TGTGCTAGTGGTTTGATCGCGGGGGCCACCGGGGAGCTGTTTTTT. Its protein is CASGLIAGATGELFF.